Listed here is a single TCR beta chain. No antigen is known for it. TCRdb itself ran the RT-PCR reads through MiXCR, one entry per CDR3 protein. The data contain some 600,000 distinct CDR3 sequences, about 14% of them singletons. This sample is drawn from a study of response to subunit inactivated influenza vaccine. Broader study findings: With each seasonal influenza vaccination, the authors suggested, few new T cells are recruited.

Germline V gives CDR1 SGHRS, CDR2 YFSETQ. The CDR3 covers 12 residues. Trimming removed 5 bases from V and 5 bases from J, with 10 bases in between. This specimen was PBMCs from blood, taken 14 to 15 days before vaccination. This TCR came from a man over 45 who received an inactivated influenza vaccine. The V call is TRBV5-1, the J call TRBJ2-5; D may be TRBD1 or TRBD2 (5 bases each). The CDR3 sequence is CASRKEGETQYF. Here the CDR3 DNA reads TGCGCCAGCAGGAAAGAGGGGGAGACCCAGTACTTC.